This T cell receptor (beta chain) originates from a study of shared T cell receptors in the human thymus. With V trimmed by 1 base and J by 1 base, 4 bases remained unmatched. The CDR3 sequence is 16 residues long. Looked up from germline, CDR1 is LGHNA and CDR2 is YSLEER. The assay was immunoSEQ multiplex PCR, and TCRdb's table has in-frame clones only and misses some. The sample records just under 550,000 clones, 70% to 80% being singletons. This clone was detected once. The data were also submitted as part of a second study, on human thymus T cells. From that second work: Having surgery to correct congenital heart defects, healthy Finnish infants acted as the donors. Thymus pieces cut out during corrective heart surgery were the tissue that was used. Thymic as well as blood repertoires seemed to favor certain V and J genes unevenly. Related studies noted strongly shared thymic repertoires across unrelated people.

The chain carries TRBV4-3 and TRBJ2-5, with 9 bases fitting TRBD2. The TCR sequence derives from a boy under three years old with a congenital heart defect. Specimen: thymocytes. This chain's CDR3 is CASSQGPAGGQETQYF. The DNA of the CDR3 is TGCGCCAGCAGCCAAGGGCCAGCGGGGGGCCAAGAGACCCAGTACTTC.